Listed below are T cell receptor beta chains from one sample, sequenced in a study of beta chain features in type 1 diabetes. Some clones are missing from TCRdb's copy, which holds only in-frame ones; the method was immunoSEQ multiplex PCR. Found here are 900,000 or so clones, about a sixth of them singletons; the top ten hold about 0.02%. The sequenced sample was naive CD4+ T cells from blood. Source of these receptors: a woman younger than 35 in good health. CDR3s include the opening cysteine and the closing phenylalanine or tryptophan. Fields, in order: J gene, D gene, V gene, clone size, CDR3 length, CDR3 protein, CDR3 DNA. The D gene is left open where the match is weak. Size is omitted from some rows. Given values are once, few, many or a class for expanded clones.

TRBJ2-7 | NA | TRBV5-4 | NA | 13 | CASSFPTSSEQYF | TGTGCCAGCAGCTTTCCGACTAGTTCCGAGCAGTACTTC
TRBJ2-1 | NA | TRBV27 | NA | 13 | CASRLLGRVEQFF | TGTGCCAGCAGACTTCTAGGCCGAGTGGAGCAGTTCTTC
TRBJ2-4 | NA | TRBV6-5 | NA | 16 | CASSYSGLRTMEYLYF | TGTGCCAGCAGTTACTCGGGCTTAAGGACCATGGAATATCTGTACTTC
TRBJ2-2 | NA | TRBV6-6 | NA | 15 | CASSTRANPTGELFF | TGTGCCAGCAGCACGCGGGCAAATCCGACCGGGGAGCTGTTTTTT
TRBJ2-3 | NA | TRBV28 | few | 15 | CASSFQSWGTDTQYF | TGTGCCAGCAGTTTCCAGTCCTGGGGCACAGATACGCAGTATTTT
TRBJ2-7 | TRBD2 | TRBV18 | NA | 16 | CASSPGGLAGPYEQYF | TGTGCCAGCTCACCAGGGGGACTAGCGGGACCCTACGAGCAGTACTTC
TRBJ1-2 | NA | TRBV14 | NA | 15 | CASSQDLVFNYGYTF | TGTGCCAGCAGCCAGGACCTGGTGTTTAACTATGGCTACACCTTC
TRBJ1-1 | NA | TRBV6-5 | NA | 14 | CASSTGARVTEAFF | TGTGCCAGCAGTACGGGTGCGAGAGTCACTGAAGCTTTCTTT
TRBJ2-5 | NA | TRBV4-3 | NA | 14 | CASSQGGTKETQYF | TGCGCCAGCAGCCAAGGTGGCACTAAAGAGACCCAGTACTTC
TRBJ2-1 | NA | TRBV5-6 | few | 17 | CASSGTGTSSSYNEQFF | TGTGCCAGCAGCGGAACCGGGACATCGAGCTCCTACAATGAGCAGTTCTTC